The 19 T cell receptor beta chains below all came from one sample that was sequenced in a study of blood T cell repertoires in COVID-19. Generated by immunoSEQ multiplex PCR, the TCRdb table keeps only in-frame clones and is missing some. The sample includes roughly 73,000 clones, roughly 89% of them seen just once. Sequenced sample: peripheral blood. All receptors derive from an elderly man with acute or convalescent COVID-19.

This chain uses TRBV28 with TRBJ2-2; no clear D gene. With 3 bases removed from V and 2 bases from J, the gap between germline ends came to 7 bases. Germline CDR1 and CDR2: MDHEN and SYDVKM. CDR3 length equals 14 residues. The CDR3 sequence: CASSFQINTGELFF. As DNA, the CDR3 is TGTGCCAGCAGTTTTCAGATAAACACCGGGGAGCTGTTTTTT.

CDR3 residues: CASSEGRVYSPLHF. CDR3 nucleotides: TGTGCCAGCAGTGAAGGCAGGGTCTATTCACCCCTCCACTTT. This chain uses TRBV2 with TRBJ1-6; D is perhaps TRBD1 (5 bases). The germline gives CDR1 SNHLY, CDR2 FYNNEI. The germline V and J ends were trimmed by 1 base and 8 bases, with 9 bases remaining between them. The CDR3 contains 14 residues.

This chain links TRBV20-1 with TRBJ1-2; the D is unclear. Germline V gene data show CDR1 as DFQATT and CDR2 as SNEGSKA (reference sequence). The CDR3 has 13 amino acids. Trimming took off 3 bases at V and 3 bases at J, with 11 bases between the two ends. CDR3 in amino acids: CSASTGLDYGYTF. CDR3 nucleotide sequence: TGCAGTGCTAGTACCGGTTTGGACTATGGCTACACCTTC.

This chain joins TRBV18 and TRBJ1-1; 7 bases are a match to TRBD1. The CDR3 has 14 amino acids. Germline CDR1 reads KGHSH; CDR2 reads LQKENI. The junction had 4 bases not matched to a gene; V was cut back by 4 bases and J by 2 bases. The CDR3 spells CASSLDRENTEAFF. CDR3 DNA: TGTGCCAGCTCACTCGACAGGGAAAACACTGAAGCTTTCTTT.

This clone was picked up one time. The chain employs TRBV3-1 (or the pseudogene TRBV3-2) and TRBJ1-2; D is perhaps TRBD1 (5 bases). V gave up 3 bases and J gave up 4 bases, with 9 bases separating them. CDR3 size: 13 residues. Germline CDR1 and CDR2: LGHDT and YNNKEL (reference sequence). CDR3 sequence (DNA): TGTGCCAGCAGCCACGACAGACGCTATGGCTACACCTTC. Protein sequence: CASSHDRRYGYTF.

The chain joins TRBV24-1 to TRBJ2-1, with 11 bases that match TRBD2. The CDR3 has 17 residues. CDR1 KGHDR and CDR2 SFDVKD come from the germline V gene. With 2 bases clipped from V and 4 bases from J, the junction kept 6 bases outside the gene matches. The CDR3 reads CATSDYPTSGGYNEQFF. The DNA for the CDR3 is TGTGCCACCAGTGATTATCCTACTAGCGGGGGATACAATGAGCAGTTCTTC.

The rearrangement joins TRBV18 to TRBJ2-3; 9 bases are shared with TRBD2. This CDR3 comprises 17 residues. Germline CDR1 reads KGHSH; CDR2 reads LQKENI. V gave up 1 base and J gave up 0 bases; unmatched junction bases: 5. CDR3 DNA sequence: TGTGCCAGCTCACCACGGGAAGCGGGGGGCAGCACAGATACGCAGTATTTT. Amino acids: CASSPREAGGSTDTQYF.

The chain recombines TRBV13 with TRBJ1-1, with D unclear. Trimming shortened V by 5 bases and J by 2 bases, and 15 bases separated the two germline ends. Germline CDR1 reads PRHDT; CDR2 reads FYEKMQ (reference sequence). This CDR3 is 15 amino acids long. In DNA, the CDR3 is TGTGCCAGCAGCCTGGGAGGGAGGATAAACACTGAAGCTTTCTTT. Protein sequence: CASSLGGRINTEAFF.

The V and J genes are TRBV11-3 and TRBJ1-2; 12 bases are shared with TRBD1. This CDR3 is built from 18 residues. Losses at the gene ends were 4 bases for V and 8 bases for J; bases not matched to a gene: 17. CDR1 and CDR2 from the germline V gene are SGHNT and YENEEA. CDR3 in DNA: TGTGCCAGCAGCTACCAGACTGTCGGGGACAGGGGGCGCCGGGGCTACACCTTC. Amino acids: CASSYQTVGDRGRRGYTF.

This chain joins TRBV30 and TRBJ1-1, with TRBD1 matching 12 bases. J lost 5 bases, V lost 4 bases, and 2 bases had no gene match. Germline values: CDR1 GTSNPN, CDR2 SVGIG (reference sequence). CDR3 length: 13 amino acids. The CDR3 DNA reads TGTGCCTGGACGGGACAGGGGGCTACTGAAGCTTTCTTT. This codes for CAWTGQGATEAFF.

The chain has TRBV30 and TRBJ2-1; D is unclear. The V end was cut by 0 bases, the J end by 6 bases, with 3 bases between. The CDR3 has 11 amino acids. Per the germline V gene, CDR1 is GTSNPN and CDR2 is SVGIG (reference sequence). CDR3 sequence: CAWSVLNEQFF. CDR3 in DNA: TGTGCCTGGAGTGTCCTCAATGAGCAGTTCTTC.

Written as DNA, the CDR3 is TGTGCCAGCAGCGTATACAGGGCAGGGGGAACTGAAGCTTTCTTT. This sequence encodes CASSVYRAGGTEAFF. This chain joins TRBV7-9 and TRBJ1-1; 7 bases map to TRBD1. This CDR3 has 15 amino acids. The V and J ends lost 5 bases and 5 bases, in that order; junction bases with no gene match: 11. Germline values: CDR1 SEHNR, CDR2 FQNEAQ (reference sequence).

The V and J genes are TRBV18 and TRBJ2-2, with D perhaps TRBD2 (5 bases). The CDR3 sequence is 16 residues long. Deletions cut 6 bases from V and 0 bases from J, with 14 bases between. From germline, CDR1 is KGHSH and CDR2 LQKENI. The CDR3 DNA reads TGTGCCAGCTCTGGGAGCCCCGACACGAACACCGGGGAGCTGTTTTTT. It translates to CASSGSPDTNTGELFF.

This clone was counted a single time. The genes are TRBV19 and TRBJ1-2; TRBD1 aligns across 9 bases. Per germline, CDR1 LNHDA and CDR2 SQIVND (reference sequence). The CDR3 consists of 14 residues. The V gene end was trimmed by 5 bases and the J gene end by 4 bases; junction bases not matched to a gene: 5. CDR3: CASSPGTGPYGYTF. CDR3 bases: TGTGCCAGTAGTCCGGGGACAGGGCCCTATGGCTACACCTTC.

V gene TRBV2 combines with J gene TRBJ1-5; D is perhaps TRBD1 (6 bases). The V gene lost 6 bases and the J gene lost 8 bases, with 20 bases spanning the gap. Germline lookup yields CDR1 SNHLY and CDR2 FYNNEI. The CDR3 extends over 15 amino acids. The CDR3 bases are TGTGCCAGCAGCCTTTTCGGGGGGGCTCAGGAGCCCCAGCATTTT. This translates into CASSLFGGAQEPQHF.

The rearrangement uses TRBV30 and TRBJ2-7; a possible D gene is TRBD1 (5 bases). Trimming removed 1 base from V and 1 base from J, with 14 bases in between. CDR1 and CDR2 from the germline V gene are GTSNPN and SVGIG (reference sequence). This CDR3 is 15 amino acids long. Here the CDR3 reads CAWSGSGIPSYEQYF. Written as DNA, the CDR3 is TGTGCCTGGAGTGGGTCAGGGATTCCTTCCTACGAGCAGTACTTC.

The chain links TRBV6-5 to TRBJ2-2; a possible D gene is TRBD2 (5 bases). Trimming took 5 bases from V and 2 from J, leaving 6 bases between them. Germline CDR1 reads MNHEY; CDR2 reads SVGAGI. This CDR3 spans 13 amino acids. The CDR3 DNA follows: TGTGCCAGCAGTCGGACTAACACCGGGGAGCTGTTTTTT. Encoded protein: CASSRTNTGELFF.

This chain links TRBV23-1 with TRBJ1-4; D not certain. TRBV23-1 is an ORF; its function is uncertain. The CDR3 totals 15 residues. V was cut by 8 bases and J by 2 bases, with 15 bases left in between. As DNA, the CDR3 is TGCGCCAGCGCACCACGGAGGGCCACTAATGAAAAACTGTTTTTT. Translated, it gives CASAPRRATNEKLFF.

J is TRBJ2-5 and V is TRBV29-1, with 7 bases matching TRBD2. Germline CDR1 reads SQVTM; CDR2 reads ANQGSEA. V shed 4 bases and J 5 bases; nucleotides not matched to a gene: 4. The length of the CDR3 is 12 residues. CDR3 nucleotides: TGCAGCGTTGTTGACGGGGGGGAGACCCAGTACTTC. It yields the protein CSVVDGGETQYF.